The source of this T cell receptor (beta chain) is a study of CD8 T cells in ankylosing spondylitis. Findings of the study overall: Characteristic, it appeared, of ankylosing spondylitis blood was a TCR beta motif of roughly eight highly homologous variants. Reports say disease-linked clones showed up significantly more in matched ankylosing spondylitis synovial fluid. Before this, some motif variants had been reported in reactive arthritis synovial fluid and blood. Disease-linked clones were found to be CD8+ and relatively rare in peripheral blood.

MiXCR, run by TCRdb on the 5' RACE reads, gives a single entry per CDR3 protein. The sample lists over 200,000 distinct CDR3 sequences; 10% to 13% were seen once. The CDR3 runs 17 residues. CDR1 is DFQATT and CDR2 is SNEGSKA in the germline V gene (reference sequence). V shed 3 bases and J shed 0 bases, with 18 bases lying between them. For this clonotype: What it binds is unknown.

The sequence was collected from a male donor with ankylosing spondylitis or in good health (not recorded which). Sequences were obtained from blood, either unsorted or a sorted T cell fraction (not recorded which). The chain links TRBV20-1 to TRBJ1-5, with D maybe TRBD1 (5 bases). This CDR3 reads CSASRAGWANSNQPQHF. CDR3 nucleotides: TGCAGTGCTAGTAGGGCAGGGTGGGCGAATAGCAATCAGCCCCAGCATTTT.